This TCR beta chain originates from a study of T cells in Graves' hyperthyroidism and ophthalmopathy (dated by TCRdb to the late 2010s). Regarding the complete study: A discovery cohort of roughly 100 patients, approximately 45 with Graves' ophthalmopathy and about 58 with stable Graves' hyperthyroidism, was used to find distinguishing TCR V-J signatures. According to the paper, TCR Vbeta CDR3 sequencing was carried out on more than 120 peripheral blood samples, which came from 40 to 45 ophthalmopathy, around 75 hyperthyroidism and approximately 17 progressor patients. In roughly six Graves' hyperthyroidism patients, the study also compared T-cell repertoires from thyroid tissue with T-cell repertoires from blood. Once sampling was done, hyperthyroidism patients were given methimazole at a starting dose of 30 mg daily, whereas ophthalmopathy patients were given high-dose intravenous methylprednisolone. Whether ophthalmopathy could be predicted prospectively was tested in an independent validation cohort made up of fewer than 20 hyperthyroidism patients plus 17 patients who later progressed to ophthalmopathy. The 75 to 100 discovery patients were divided at random into training and test sets in a 7:3 ratio.

Stable Graves' hyperthyroidism was defined as no progression to ophthalmopathy during 18 months of follow-up. Hyperthyroidism patients were aged 18 to 65 years and newly diagnosed, with disease duration of less than 2 months. Exclusion was applied to patients with uncontrolled infections, other autoimmune diseases, pregnancy or lactation. Clinical symptoms, serum thyroxine and TRAb, thyroid ultrasound, and orbital computed tomography formed the basis for the diagnoses. Trizol reagent was used to extract total RNA, and RNA quality was then checked on an Agilent 2100 Bioanalyzer. Study-wide findings and limitations: Sample size was not statistically predetermined, and investigators were not blinded to group allocation. Blood samples also contained most of the expanded thyroid clonotypes (frequency above 0.001), which suggests that blood repertoires may reflect thyroid immune responses. In validation, the model predicted progression to ophthalmopathy with 55% to 71% sensitivity and 72% to 85% specificity, a median of about 6 months before onset. Ophthalmopathy was separated from stable hyperthyroidism by a 13 V-J signature model, with 85% to 90% sensitivity and approximately 81% specificity obtained in cross-validation and 80%/75% obtained in testing.

In regard to this clonotype: The antigen this receptor binds is unknown. Base qualities are missing; no much larger clone stands one base away.

Per the germline V gene, SGHDN is the CDR1 and FVKESK is the CDR2. CDR3 length: 15 amino acids, cysteine to phenylalanine. The kept DNA is CDR3 alone, 45 bases in frame from the first base. V is pruned by 4 bases and J by 5 bases, leaving 8 bases of the junction without a gene match. TCR beta CDR3 regions were amplified from RNA transcripts. For the first round of RT-PCR on the TCR CDR3, the HTBI primer set was used together with the Qiagen OneStep RT-PCR kit. A second multiplex PCR round built the libraries, followed by size selection and purification. Paired-end sequencing of the libraries was performed with 100 bp reads on an Illumina HiSeq2000. For the original study's pipeline: SOAPnuke was used to process the raw data, throwing out any read that contained adapters or uncalled bases, had a mean Phred below 15, or lacked an exact constant-primer or identifier match. COPE v1.2.5 was used to merge high-quality paired reads, and clonotypes were defined as unique nucleotide sequences. MiTCR v1.1 was used to align the clonotypes against IMGT TRBV, TRBD and TRBJ reference segments. The analysis included only V-J combinations with a frequency above 0.0001, which together covered about 99% of the repertoires. The TCS score was defined as the ratio of F50 (clonal expansion) to E x V (chaos), calculated using BLOSUM62-based TCRdist between CDR3 peptides within each V-J. Welch's t-statistics and random forest reduced just over 500 V-J features to 10 to 15, which were used in a naive Bayes classifier (R e1071). The Morisita-Horn index was used to measure how similar the thyroid and blood repertoires were. TCRdb passed the public sequencing reads through fastp at Q25 and MiXCR, retaining productive beta sequences. CDR3 protein duplicates are merged, each entry listing the most common genes and DNA. The V and J calls were not made by the authors but by TCRdb's processing. The sample contains a few hundred thousand distinct CDR3 sequences, roughly 50% of them found a single time. More than 7% of the sample goes to the ten largest clones.

The sequence derives from a woman aged 18-29 years with Graves' hyperthyroidism. Recombination joined TRBV14 with TRBJ2-1; 7 of the junction bases match TRBD2. Material for sequencing was peripheral blood or thyroid tissue (not recorded which). The CDR3: CASSPPGLYNNEQFF. The DNA reads as follows: TGTGCCAGCAGCCCCCCGGGACTATATAACAATGAGCAGTTCTTC. Full variable domain (CDR3 extended with the reference TRBV14 and TRBJ2-1 proteins): EAGVTQFPSHSVIEKGQTVTLRCDPISGHDNLYWYRRVMGKEIKFLLHFVKESKQDESGMPNNRFLAERTGGTYSTLKVQPAELEDSGVYFCASSPPGLYNNEQFFGPGTRLTVL.